These T cell receptor beta chains were read from a single sample in a study of T-cell memory formation after mild COVID-19. In TCRdb, the 5' RACE reads were re-called with MiXCR into one record per CDR3 protein. In the table there are about 600,000 distinct CDR3 sequences, roughly 21% of which are singletons. The sequenced sample was PBMCs or a T cell subset sorted from them (not recorded which). These receptors all stem from an adult woman who had mild COVID-19 (a few samples of this study predate the infection). Cell type and time point are not known. Both conserved end residues are part of each CDR3. A D gene is named only where the DNA matches it firmly. The size field is filled for only some rows; it gives once, few, many or a size class.

d_gene	v_gene	j_gene	abundance	CDR3aa	CDR3nt
TRBD1	TRBV6-5	TRBJ1-1	few	CASTEQGVNTEAFF	TGTGCCAGCACCGAACAGGGGGTGAACACTGAAGCTTTCTTT
-	TRBV30	TRBJ2-7	-	CAWSVTPGYEQYF	TGTGCCTGGAGTGTGACACCTGGCTACGAGCAGTACTTC
TRBD1	TRBV7-9	TRBJ1-1	-	CASSSDDRGPPSEAFF	TGTGCCAGCAGTTCGGATGACAGGGGGCCTCCATCTGAAGCTTTCTTT
-	TRBV12-3/TRBV12-4	TRBJ2-1	-	CASSMWDEQFF	TGTGCCAGCAGCATGTGGGATGAGCAGTTCTTC
-	TRBV12-3/TRBV12-4	TRBJ1-1	few	CASTLRGNTEAFF	TGTGCCAGCACCCTCCGGGGGAACACTGAAGCTTTCTTT
TRBD1	TRBV7-3	TRBJ1-2	-	CASSLFAGQGDGYTF	TGTGCCAGCAGCTTATTTGCAGGGCAGGGGGATGGCTACACCTTC
TRBD2	TRBV9	TRBJ2-5	few	CASSVFAGGLETQYF	TGTGCCAGCAGCGTCTTTGCGGGAGGGTTGGAGACCCAGTACTTC
-	TRBV12-3/TRBV12-4	TRBJ1-2	-	CASSLSQGGGYTF	TGTGCCAGCAGTTTATCCCAGGGAGGTGGCTACACCTTC
TRBD1	TRBV12-3/TRBV12-4	TRBJ1-5	few	CASSRTDRGDNQPQHF	TGTGCCAGCAGCCGAACCGACAGGGGGGACAATCAGCCCCAGCATTTT
-	TRBV15	TRBJ1-5	-	CATSRDFRGAGNQPQHF	TGTGCCACCAGCAGAGATTTCAGGGGCGCGGGCAATCAGCCCCAGCATTTT
-	TRBV12-3/TRBV12-4	TRBJ1-3	-	CASSPPKGIAGNTIYF	TGTGCCAGCAGCCCCCCGAAGGGCATTGCTGGAAACACCATATATTTT
TRBD2	TRBV5-1	TRBJ2-3	few	CASSVGSGSPTDTQYF	TGCGCCAGCAGCGTAGGTAGCGGGAGCCCCACAGATACGCAGTATTTT
-	TRBV20-1	TRBJ2-7	few	CSGEVGRGYDEQYF	TGCAGTGGAGAAGTAGGTCGGGGGTACGACGAGCAGTACTTC
-	TRBV4-2	TRBJ1-2	-	CASSPRGGDGEYGYTF	TGTGCCAGCAGCCCAAGGGGCGGGGACGGGGAATATGGCTACACCTTC
TRBD2	TRBV20-1	TRBJ2-2	few	CSASWAGESGELFF	TGCAGTGCTAGTTGGGCGGGAGAAAGCGGGGAGCTGTTTTTT
TRBD2	TRBV19	TRBJ2-7	-	CASKRVAGVFEQYF	TGTGCCAGTAAGAGGGTAGCGGGAGTTTTCGAGCAGTACTTC
TRBD1	TRBV6-6	TRBJ1-4	few	CASSYSDRAPEEANEKLFF	TGTGCCAGCAGTTACTCTGACAGGGCACCGGAGGAGGCGAATGAAAAACTGTTTTTT
-	TRBV12-3/TRBV12-4	TRBJ2-4	-	CASSLGGAVKNIQYF	TGTGCCAGCAGTTTGGGGGGGGCGGTCAAAAACATTCAGTACTTC
TRBD1	TRBV7-9	TRBJ2-3	-	CASSLTQGAGSDTQYF	TGTGCCAGCAGCCTTACACAGGGGGCAGGTTCAGATACGCAGTATTTT
TRBD2	TRBV24-1	TRBJ2-1	few	CATSDSVGLAHNEQFF	TGTGCCACCAGTGATTCCGTGGGACTAGCCCACAATGAGCAGTTCTTC
-	TRBV12-3/TRBV12-4	TRBJ1-1	-	CASSYNTKNTEAFF	TGTGCCAGCAGTTACAATACAAAGAACACTGAAGCTTTCTTT
-	TRBV27	TRBJ2-7	-	CASSSLGIGDYEQYF	TGTGCCAGCAGTTCGTTGGGGATAGGGGACTACGAGCAGTACTTC
-	TRBV2	TRBJ1-5	few	CASRVGRRGSNQPQHF	TGTGCCAGCAGGGTGGGGAGAAGAGGAAGCAATCAGCCCCAGCATTTT